This TCR beta chain was profiled in a study of shared clonotypes between healthy human individuals (dated by TCRdb to between 2020 and 2021). Notes on the research overall: The cohort included a few men and a couple of women between 18 and 49 years of age. Libraries were prepared and TCR repertoires were sequenced by different laboratories using diverse techniques, in order to increase sequencing depth and limit assay-specific biases. Leukapheresis yielded between about 0.85 and 10 billion PBMCs per donor. Per donor, three plates each were used for CD4 naive and CD4 memory, two for CD8 naive, and one for CD8 memory. To estimate repertoire size and how much clonotype sharing occurs between individuals, the study deeply sequenced the blood TCR repertoires of five healthy adults.

Notes on this clone: Its recognized antigen is unknown. No much larger clonotype is one base removed from it; base qualities were not supplied.

Here is what the overall study found, with its caveats: Incomplete sequencing was indicated by rarefaction of sorted-subset datasets, despite the large sequencing depth. Pairwise subsampling indicated that sequencing depth was expected to affect the degree of clonotype sharing among donors. When four donors were compared, the shared fraction of clonotypes was about 5.2% for naive CD4, approximately 3.3% for naive CD8, 2% to 2.5% for memory CD4, and 0.35% to 0.4% for memory CD8. Estimated clonotype richness was generally larger for naive than for memory subsets. Higher generation probabilities were observed for clonotypes shared by all four sorted-subset donors than for non-shared clonotypes. Sampling was restricted to blood, and TCR repertoires in tissues likely differ from the TCR repertoires found in blood. The small number of donors limited the genetic and exposure-history diversity represented.

TCR CDR3 regions were amplified from genomic DNA by multiplex PCR using the deep immunoSEQ assay. Extracted genomic DNA from each cell subset was distributed evenly across all wells of several immunoSEQ 96-well plates, and each plate was treated as a replicate. For sorted subsets, roughly 190 ng of genomic DNA, equivalent to around 29,000 T cell genomes, went into each replicate PCR. The purified libraries were quantified using a Qubit 3.0 fluorometer, sized with a Bioanalyzer 2100, and then quantified again using the KAPA Library Quantification kit. Every immunoSEQ 96-well plate was sequenced on a separate single-read 150-cycle Illumina NextSeq 550 flow cell. On the authors' methods: Because the immunoSEQ output included only junctional sequences and no quality scores, the filtering could not be the same as the filtering used for full-length reads. To assign V/J genes and CDR3, sequences were annotated against IMGT germline references using PyIR, a Python wrapper for IgBLAST v1.9. Reads were filtered out if the reads had weak V/J assignments (E-value above 1e-6), no CDR3, stop codons, out-of-frame junctions, or ambiguous translated residues. V3J clonotypes were defined as sequences sharing the same inferred V gene, J gene, and CDR3 amino acid sequence. To compute the percentage overlap between repertoires, the number of shared unique clonotypes was divided by the size of the smaller repertoire. Repertoire richness was assessed with RTK rarefaction, the Chao1 estimator, and Recon v2.1 estimates of unobserved clonotypes. OLGA was used to compute generation probabilities for all TCRbeta clonotypes that the gDNA method yielded from a few donors. As stored in TCRdb, this immuneACCESS dataset retains in-frame rearrangements with V and J assigned. A fraction of the clones does not appear; measured against another copy, unresolved V genes explain less than half of the discrepancy, and the remainder lacks a known reason. V and J calls and clone size are given by that table; D and trimming were obtained from the DNA. Present in this sample are about 2 million clones, about 95% of which were seen just once. Approximately 1.2% of the sample comes from the top ten.

CD8 naive samples consisted of CD45RO-negative cells that were positively selected for CCR7, yielding a CD45RA+CCR7+ population without TemRA cells. The donors were healthy, HIV-negative adults who had no recently reported acute infections or vaccinations. Every donor was a Caucasian adult residing in Nashville, Tennessee, USA. Blood was obtained by leukapheresis, after which PBMCs were separated by Ficoll-Histopaque density gradient centrifugation and cryopreserved in liquid nitrogen vapor phase. Analytical flow cytometry was used to check the purity and quantity of every magnetically sorted T cell population. From each sorted fraction, genomic DNA was isolated and quantified by UV absorbance on a Nanodrop 2000c. The specimen was naive CD8+ T cells sorted from blood. This specimen's cell subset or site label, interpreted: CD45RA+CCR7+. The origin of this receptor is a man between 18 and 29 years old in good health.

This receptor has the CDR3 CASSTGLNTEAFF. The DNA reads as follows: TGTGCCAGCAGCACGGGCTTGAACACTGAAGCTTTCTTT. This receptor chain uses TRBV7-9 and TRBJ1-1; the D gene cannot be named for sure. The germline V gene (reference sequence) specifies SEHNR as CDR1 and FQNEAQ as CDR2. The junction carries 7 bases between V and J, which are trimmed by 5 bases and 0 bases respectively. Including the terminal cysteine and phenylalanine, the CDR3 comprises 13 residues. The entry retains the CDR3 DNA only, 39 bases that are in frame from base 1.